The T cell receptor beta chain under discussion was sequenced for a study of control samples from healthy donors and cancer patients. Profiling relied on immunoSEQ multiplex PCR, and the TCRdb table lists in-frame clones only, not all of them. The sample has some 140,000 clones, 80% to 90% seen once. Trimming cost V 1 base and J 4 bases; bases outside gene matches: 4. Germline V lookup: CDR1 SGHAT, CDR2 FQNNGV. CDR3 size: 15 residues. This TCR derives from a woman aged 25 to 39 in good health. Material for sequencing was blood. The chain joins TRBV11-2 to TRBJ2-3, with 8 bases aligning to TRBD2. The DNA for the CDR3 is TGTGCCAGCAGCTTAGCGGCGGGGGGCGCAGATACGCAGTATTTT. This translates into CASSLAAGGADTQYF.